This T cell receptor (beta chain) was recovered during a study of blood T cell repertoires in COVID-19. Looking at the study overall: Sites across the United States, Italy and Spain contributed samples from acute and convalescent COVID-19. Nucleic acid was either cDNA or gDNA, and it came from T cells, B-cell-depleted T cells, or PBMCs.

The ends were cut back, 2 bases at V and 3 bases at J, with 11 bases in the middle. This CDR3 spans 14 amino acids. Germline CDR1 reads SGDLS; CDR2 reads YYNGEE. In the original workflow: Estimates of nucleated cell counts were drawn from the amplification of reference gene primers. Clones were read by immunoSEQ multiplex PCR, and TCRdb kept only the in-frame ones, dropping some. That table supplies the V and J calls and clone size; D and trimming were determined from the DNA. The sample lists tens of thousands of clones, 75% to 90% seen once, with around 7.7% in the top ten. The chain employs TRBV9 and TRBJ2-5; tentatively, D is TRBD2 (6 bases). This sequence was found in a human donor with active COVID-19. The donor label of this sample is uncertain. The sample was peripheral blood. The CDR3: CASSVRGWEETQYF. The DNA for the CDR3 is TGTGCCAGCAGCGTCCGGGGGTGGGAAGAGACCCAGTACTTC.